The clone carrying this TCR beta chain was observed a single time. The sample is drawn from a study of cytomegalovirus exposure and HLA in healthy donors. 13 Jbeta primers and 60 Vbeta primers were used for the PCR. Clones were sequenced by immunoSEQ multiplex PCR, and TCRdb holds only the in-frame ones, with some missing. The table shows about 150,000 clones, with 60% to 80% occurring only once. This CDR3 has 15 residues. CDR1 and CDR2 from the germline V gene are MNHEY and SMNVEV (reference sequence). Between the trimmed V and J ends, which lost 2 bases and 5 bases, there was a span of 15 bases. The chain has TRBV27 and TRBJ1-2; no clear D. Sequencing input: PBMCs. The source of this sequence is a male donor in good health and CMV-seronegative. In nucleotides, the CDR3 is TGTGCCAGCAGTTTAGGTCGGAGTTTCCCGTATGGCTACACCTTC. This gives the protein CASSLGRSFPYGYTF.